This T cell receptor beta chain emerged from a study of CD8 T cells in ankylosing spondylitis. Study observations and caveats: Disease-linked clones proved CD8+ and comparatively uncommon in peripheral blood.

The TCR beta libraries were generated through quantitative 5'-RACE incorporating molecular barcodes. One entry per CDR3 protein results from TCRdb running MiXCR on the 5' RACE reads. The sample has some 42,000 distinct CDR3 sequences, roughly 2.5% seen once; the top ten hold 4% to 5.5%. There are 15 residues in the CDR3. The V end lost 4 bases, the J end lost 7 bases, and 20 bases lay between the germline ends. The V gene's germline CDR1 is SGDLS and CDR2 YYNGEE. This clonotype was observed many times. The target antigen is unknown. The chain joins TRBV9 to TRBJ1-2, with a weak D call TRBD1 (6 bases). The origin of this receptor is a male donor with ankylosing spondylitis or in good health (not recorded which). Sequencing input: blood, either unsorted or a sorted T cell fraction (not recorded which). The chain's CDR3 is CASSPYSGVSAGYTF. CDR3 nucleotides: TGTGCCAGCAGCCCGTACTCAGGGGTTTCGGCTGGCTACACCTTC.